Reported below is one T cell receptor beta chain. The antigen is unknown. This entry belongs to a study of PD-1 blockade in classical Hodgkin lymphoma. Study context: A 3 mg/kg intravenous dose of nivolumab was received by patients every 2 weeks.

Germline-derived CDR1 and CDR2 are SNHLY and FYNNEI. CDR3 size: 14 residues. The V gene lost 9 bases and the J gene lost 0 bases, with 14 bases spanning the gap. Patients all relapsed after autologous stem cell transplantation, and there was variation in brentuximab vedotin exposure. Sequencing was performed with immunoSEQ multiplex PCR; in TCRdb, only in-frame clones are kept and a portion is missing. Among some 23,000 clones listed, around 81% were seen once. Whole-study results and caveats: Compared with healthy donors, newly diagnosed patients reportedly showed lower baseline TCR diversity. Patients who began taking nivolumab under 1 year after ASCT were left out.

The specimen comprised peripheral blood mononuclear cells (PBMCs), sampled before the second cycle of nivolumab. The sequence was obtained from a human donor with classical Hodgkin lymphoma. J is TRBJ2-5 and V is TRBV2; D may be TRBD2 (6 bases). In nucleotides, the CDR3 is TGTGCCAGTCGGGAGACTTGGTACCAAGAGACCCAGTACTTC. Protein sequence: CASRETWYQETQYF.